This is a list of T cell receptor beta chains from one sample in a study of memory CD4+ T cells and cytomegalovirus serostatus. Profiled with immunoSEQ multiplex PCR; TCRdb holds only in-frame clones, not every one. The profile shows over 60,000 clones, around 86% of them singletons. Sequencing used memory CD4+ T cells from blood. These TCRs come from an adult in good health and CMV-seronegative. Each CDR3 is given with its conserved first and last residue. The D gene is left open where the match is weak. Some rows have no size entry. The others give once, few or many, or a class for an expanded clone.

len: 14
j_gene: TRBJ1-2
v_gene: TRBV6-1
d_gene: TRBD1
abundance: NA
CDR3nt: TGTGCCAGCAGTGTGGCAGGGGGCATGTATGGCTACACCTTC
CDR3aa: CASSVAGGMYGYTF

len: 15
j_gene: TRBJ1-5
v_gene: TRBV4-1
d_gene: NA
abundance: NA
CDR3nt: TGCGCCAGCAGCCCGACCGGGACGGACTTTCAGCCCCAACATTTT
CDR3aa: CASSPTGTDFQPQHF

len: 15
j_gene: TRBJ1-4
v_gene: TRBV2
d_gene: TRBD1
abundance: NA
CDR3nt: TGTGCCAGCACTATTACCGGGACAGCTAATGAAAAACTGTTTTTT
CDR3aa: CASTITGTANEKLFF

len: 12
j_gene: TRBJ2-1
v_gene: TRBV7-2
d_gene: NA
abundance: NA
CDR3nt: TGTGCCAGCAGCCGTCCTTGGAATGAGCAGTTCTTC
CDR3aa: CASSRPWNEQFF

len: 18
j_gene: TRBJ1-4
v_gene: TRBV21-1
d_gene: NA
abundance: once
CDR3nt: TGTGCCAGCAGCAAAAAGGGGGCCCGGAGGGACTCTAATGAAAAACTGTTTTTT
CDR3aa: CASSKKGARRDSNEKLFF

len: 17
j_gene: TRBJ2-1
v_gene: TRBV11-2
d_gene: NA
abundance: NA
CDR3nt: TGTGCCAGCAGCTCCCGGGGGAGTGCAAGCTCCTACAATGAGCAGTTCTTC
CDR3aa: CASSSRGSASSYNEQFF

len: 17
j_gene: TRBJ1-2
v_gene: TRBV9
d_gene: TRBD1
abundance: NA
CDR3nt: TGTGCCAGCAGCGTAGGGGCAGGGGGCCCATCTAACTATGGCTACACCTTC
CDR3aa: CASSVGAGGPSNYGYTF

len: 14
j_gene: TRBJ2-3
v_gene: TRBV7-6
d_gene: NA
abundance: NA
CDR3nt: TGTGCCAGCAGCTTGGGGTTGGTAGAAGATACGCAGTATTTT
CDR3aa: CASSLGLVEDTQYF

len: 16
j_gene: TRBJ2-7
v_gene: TRBV5-6
d_gene: TRBD1
abundance: once
CDR3nt: TGTGCCAGCAGCTTGGCGGGACAGGGGGGCCCCTACGAGCAGTACTTC
CDR3aa: CASSLAGQGGPYEQYF

len: 16
j_gene: TRBJ2-5
v_gene: TRBV4-1
d_gene: TRBD2
abundance: few
CDR3nt: TGCGCCAGCAGCCTGACGAGGGAGGGCCAGTGGGAGACCCAGTACTTC
CDR3aa: CASSLTREGQWETQYF

len: 16
j_gene: TRBJ1-2
v_gene: TRBV9
d_gene: NA
abundance: NA
CDR3nt: TGTGCCAGCAGCGTGACCCAGGAGACTCATAACTATGGCTACACCTTC
CDR3aa: CASSVTQETHNYGYTF

len: 16
j_gene: TRBJ2-2
v_gene: TRBV18
d_gene: TRBD1
abundance: NA
CDR3nt: TGTGCCAGCTCACCACCGGGGACAGGGTACACCGGGGAGCTGTTTTTT
CDR3aa: CASSPPGTGYTGELFF

len: 15
j_gene: TRBJ1-1
v_gene: TRBV6-1
d_gene: TRBD1
abundance: few
CDR3nt: TGTGCCAGCAGTGATCCGGGACAGGGGAACACTGAAGCTTTCTTT
CDR3aa: CASSDPGQGNTEAFF

len: 12
j_gene: TRBJ1-2
v_gene: TRBV5-1
d_gene: NA
abundance: once
CDR3nt: TGCGCCAGCAGCTTGGCGAGCTATGGCTACACCTTC
CDR3aa: CASSLASYGYTF

len: 15
j_gene: TRBJ1-1
v_gene: TRBV9
d_gene: NA
abundance: few
CDR3nt: TGTGCCAGCAGCGTAAGACCGGACAGTAACACTGAAGCTTTCTTT
CDR3aa: CASSVRPDSNTEAFF

len: 15
j_gene: TRBJ2-5
v_gene: TRBV2
d_gene: NA
abundance: NA
CDR3nt: TGTGCCAGCACCCCCCGGAATAAAGGCCAAGAGACCCAGTACTTC
CDR3aa: CASTPRNKGQETQYF

len: 14
j_gene: TRBJ1-1
v_gene: TRBV6-1
d_gene: NA
abundance: NA
CDR3nt: TGTGCCAGCAGTGAGGGGGGATTGAACACTGAAGCTTTCTTT
CDR3aa: CASSEGGLNTEAFF

len: 14
j_gene: TRBJ1-1
v_gene: TRBV18
d_gene: NA
abundance: NA
CDR3nt: TGTGCCAGCTCACCCGATGGGGGAGGCACTGAAGCTTTCTTT
CDR3aa: CASSPDGGGTEAFF

len: 13
j_gene: TRBJ2-4
v_gene: TRBV2
d_gene: NA
abundance: NA
CDR3nt: TGTGCCAGCCGCCCGGGGGCCAAAAACATTCAGTACTTC
CDR3aa: CASRPGAKNIQYF

len: 14
j_gene: TRBJ1-4
v_gene: TRBV30
d_gene: NA
abundance: once
CDR3nt: TGTGCCTGGAGTCCCGCAGGGTATGGTGAAAAACTGTTTTTT
CDR3aa: CAWSPAGYGEKLFF

len: 15
j_gene: TRBJ2-5
v_gene: TRBV6-1
d_gene: NA
abundance: once
CDR3nt: TGTGCCAGCAGTGAACACTCCGGCCAGGGAGGTGCCCAGTACTTC
CDR3aa: CASSEHSGQGGAQYF

len: 15
j_gene: TRBJ2-1
v_gene: TRBV28
d_gene: NA
abundance: NA
CDR3nt: TGTGCCAGCCGAAGATCCGAGCGGACCTACAATGAGCAGTTCTTC
CDR3aa: CASRRSERTYNEQFF